What follows is one T cell receptor beta chain and its context. Some clones are missing from TCRdb's copy, which holds only in-frame ones; the method was immunoSEQ multiplex PCR. The sample carries more than 70,000 clones, just under 90% recorded once. The data were obtained in a study of T cells after somatic rescue of genetic block. This CDR3 contains 15 residues. Trimming took 6 bases from V and 2 from J, leaving 14 bases between them. Germline V lookup: CDR1 SNHLY, CDR2 FYNNEI. Sequenced sample: peripheral blood mononuclear cells (PBMCs). The receptor's source is a woman aged 18-30 years. V is TRBV2 and J is TRBJ2-1, with unresolved D. The CDR3 region has the DNA TGTGCCAGCAGCTTCACTCGGCCCACCTACAATGAGCAGTTCTTC. Translated: CASSFTRPTYNEQFF.